This T cell receptor beta chain was documented in a study of blood T cell repertoires in COVID-19. Study-level background: Material from acute and convalescent COVID-19 was sourced from the United States, Italy and Spain. The analysed material was cDNA or gDNA that came from T cells, B-cell-depleted T cells, or PBMCs.

Per the original data handling: By means of reference gene primer amplification, nucleated cell counts were estimated. Generated by immunoSEQ multiplex PCR, the TCRdb table keeps only in-frame clones and is missing some. The DNA gave D and trimming, while V, J and clone size come from that table. The sample carries some 100,000 clones, about 89% recorded once. This clone appeared once. The ends were cut back, 5 bases at V and 7 bases at J, with 8 bases in the middle. This CDR3 region has 12 residues. This TCR was recovered from a man between 60 and 75 years old with acute or convalescent COVID-19. What was sequenced was peripheral blood. The J gene is TRBJ1-4, the V gene TRBV12-3 or TRBV12-4; the D is unclear. CDR3: CASSLRSEKLFF. The CDR3 DNA sequence: TGTGCCAGCAGTCTGAGATCTGAAAAACTGTTTTTT.